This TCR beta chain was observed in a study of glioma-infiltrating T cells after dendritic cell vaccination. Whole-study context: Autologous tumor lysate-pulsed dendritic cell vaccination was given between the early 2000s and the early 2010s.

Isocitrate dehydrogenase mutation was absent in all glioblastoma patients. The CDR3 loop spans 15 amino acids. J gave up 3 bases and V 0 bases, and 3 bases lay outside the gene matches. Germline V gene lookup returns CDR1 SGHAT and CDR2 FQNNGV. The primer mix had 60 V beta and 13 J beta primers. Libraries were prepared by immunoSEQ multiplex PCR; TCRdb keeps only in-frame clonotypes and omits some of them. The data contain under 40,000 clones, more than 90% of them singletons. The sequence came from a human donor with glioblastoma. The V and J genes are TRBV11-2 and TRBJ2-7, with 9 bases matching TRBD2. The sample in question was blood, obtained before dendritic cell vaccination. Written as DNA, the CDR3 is TGTGCCAGCAGCTTAGAAAGGACTAGCGTCTACGAGCAGTACTTC. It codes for CASSLERTSVYEQYF.